This T cell receptor (beta chain) was identified during a study of molecular identifiers for immune sequencing clone quantification. This clonotype has at least ten counts. Its antigen is undetermined. This CDR3 contains 20 residues. Germline CDR1 and CDR2: DFQATT and SNEGSKA (reference sequence). V was clipped by 0 bases and J by 2 bases; unmatched bases: 20. TCRdb reprocessed the PCR reads with MiXCR, giving one entry per CDR3 protein. The sample consists of some 580,000 distinct CDR3 sequences, about 25% of them appearing once. RNA fractions of 10%, 30% or 50% and about 19,000 to 1,000,000 sorted cells were the source of naive CD8 libraries. When naive CD8 T cells were sorted, they were gated as CD8+CD4-CCR7+CD45RA+. Points from the study as a whole: In CMV-specific effectors, clones above 20 copies held over 99% of molecules; naive, under 1%.

The source material was naive CD8+ T cells from blood, with Jurkat cell RNA spiked in. Subset specified: FACS-sorted CD8+CD4-CCR7+CD45RA+ naive T cells. The clonotype comes from a human donor in good health. Some libraries in this study had Jurkat cell RNA spiked in. The chain combines TRBV20-1 with TRBJ2-3, with 7 bases that match TRBD1. Here the CDR3 DNA reads TGCAGTGCTAGAGAAGACACTGGGGGACAGCACTTCTTGGACACAGATACGCAGTATTTT. Its translation: CSAREDTGGQHFLDTDTQYF.